The 14 T cell receptor beta chains presented below share a single source sample, sequenced in a study of T cell repertoires in cytomegalovirus infection. TCRdb re-called the reads through MiXCR, storing one row per CDR3 protein. The sample yields roughly 350,000 distinct CDR3 sequences, roughly 36% seen once. No antigens are known for them. The sequenced sample was cultured PBMCs, obtained from culture after CMV antigen stimulation. The source of these receptors is a human donor in good health (CMV status not recorded). Some clones in this sample may be carry-over from other donors' samples.

Only a few counts were recorded for this clonotype. The chain employs TRBV12-3 or TRBV12-4 and TRBJ2-5; D gene unclear. V shed 3 bases and J shed 0 bases, with 8 bases lying between them. The length of the CDR3 is 14 residues. The CDR3 here is CASSFGQNQETQYF. CDR3 nucleotide sequence: TGTGCCAGCAGTTTTGGCCAGAACCAAGAGACCCAGTACTTC.

Only a few counts were recorded for this clonotype. The chain couples TRBV20-1 to TRBJ1-5, with unresolved D. CDR1 DFQATT and CDR2 SNEGSKA come from the germline V gene (reference sequence). The V end was cut by 0 bases, the J end by 0 bases, with 9 bases between. This CDR3 comprises 15 residues. CDR3 amino acids: CSAREGSHSNQPQHF. CDR3 DNA sequence: TGCAGTGCTAGAGAGGGGTCTCATAGCAATCAGCCCCAGCATTTT.

This chain joins TRBV10-3 and TRBJ2-1; perhaps TRBD2 as D (7 bases). V lost 7 bases and J lost 7, with 20 bases in between. The germline CDR1 and CDR2 sequences are ENHRY and SYGVKD. The length of the CDR3 is 15 residues. DNA of the CDR3: TGTGCCATCACCTCGGGGGGCGGGAGTGGGAATGAGCAGTTCTTC. Amino acid sequence: CAITSGGGSGNEQFF.

This clonotype showed up many times. The chain has TRBV15 and TRBJ2-1; 10 bases are a match to TRBD2. The CDR3 contains 16 residues. Trimming at V came to 0 bases and at J to 2 bases, leaving 1 base not matched to a gene. The germline V gene has CDR1 LNHNV and CDR2 YYDKDF (reference sequence). The CDR3: CATSRELAGTYNEQFF. The CDR3 coding sequence is TGTGCCACCAGCAGAGAACTAGCGGGGACCTACAATGAGCAGTTCTTC. Combining the CDR3 with reference TRBV15 and TRBJ2-1 gives the whole variable domain DAMVIQNPRYQVTQFGKPVTLSCSQTLNHNVMYWYQQKSSQAPKLLFHYYDKDFNNEADTPDNFQSRRPNTSFCFLDIRSPGLGDTAMYLCATSRELAGTYNEQFFGPGTRLTVL.

There are a few counts of this clonotype. This chain connects TRBV7-9 to TRBJ1-1, with D unresolved. V was clipped by 3 bases and J by 6 bases, with 11 bases between them. CDR3 size: 13 residues. Germline V gene sequence: CDR1 SEHNR, CDR2 FQNEAQ (reference sequence). The CDR3 nucleotides are TGTGCCAGCAGCTTGCGAATTCCTCCTGAAGCTTTCTTT. As protein: CASSLRIPPEAFF.

This chain joins TRBV6-2 or TRBV6-3 and TRBJ1-5; D is undetermined. Germline lookup yields CDR1 MNHEY and CDR2 SVGEGT. This CDR3 has 14 residues. V gave up 2 bases and J gave up 2 bases, with 7 bases separating them. CDR3 bases: TGTGCCAGCAGTTACGACGGGCGCAATCAGCCCCAGCATTTT. Its protein is CASSYDGRNQPQHF.

The chain is built from TRBV30 and TRBJ1-5; 8 nucleotides agree with TRBD1. Looked up from germline, CDR1 is GTSNPN and CDR2 is SVGIG (reference sequence). The ends lost 2 bases at V and 2 bases at J; junction bases unmatched: 2. This CDR3 has 14 residues. In DNA form, the CDR3 reads TGTGCCTGGAGTCCAGGGGGCGGCAATCAGCCCCAGCATTTT. Translation: CAWSPGGGNQPQHF. Looking up the rest from reference TRBV30 and TRBJ1-5 gives the full variable domain: SQTIHQWPATLVQPVGSPLSLECTVEGTSNPNLYWYRQAAGRGLQLLFYSVGIGQISSEVPQNLSASRPQDRQFILSSKKLLLSDSGFYLCAWSPGGGNQPQHFGDGTRLSIL.

This clonotype appeared many times. The chain is built from TRBV12-3 or TRBV12-4 and TRBJ1-3; 9 bases match TRBD1. The ends lost 6 bases at V and 11 bases at J; junction bases unmatched: 5. There are 12 residues in the CDR3. The CDR3 DNA reads TGTGCCAGCAGAATTGGACAGGGGCCCATATATTTT. It codes for CASRIGQGPIYF.

This chain links TRBV6-2 or TRBV6-3 with TRBJ2-7, with 7 positions matching TRBD1. Germline V gene sequence: CDR1 MNHEY, CDR2 SVGEGT. The CDR3 contains 14 residues. With V trimmed by 6 bases and J by 0 bases, 5 bases remained unmatched. The CDR3 nucleotides are TGTGCCAGCAGACGGACAGGAAGCTCCTACGAGCAGTACTTC. Translated: CASRRTGSSYEQYF.

The CDR3 loop reads CASTTIIRGNTEAFF. The CDR3 DNA sequence: TGTGCCAGCACCACAATTATCAGGGGGAACACTGAAGCTTTCTTT. V gene TRBV7-6 combines with J gene TRBJ1-1; D perhaps matches TRBD1 (6 bases). CDR1 and CDR2 (germline): SGHVS, FNYEAQ. This CDR3 comprises 15 residues. Trimming removed 7 bases from V and 1 base from J, with 16 bases in between.

The genes are TRBV12-3 or TRBV12-4 and TRBJ2-4; no reliable D call. V lost 7 bases and J 1 base, leaving 8 bases between the germline ends. The CDR3 has 13 amino acids. The CDR3 is CASTLGAKNIQYF. CDR3 sequence (DNA): TGTGCCAGCACTCTGGGGGCCAAAAACATTCAGTACTTC.

This clonotype has a handful of counts. The chain has TRBV6-2 or TRBV6-3 and TRBJ2-1, with 8 nucleotides matching TRBD2. There are 17 residues in the CDR3. Trimming removed 6 bases from V and 4 bases from J; junction bases left unmatched: 14. Germline CDR1 MNHEY, CDR2 SVGEGT. The CDR3 DNA is TGTGCCAGCAGCCGCCACCCGACTAGCGAGAAATACAATGAGCAGTTCTTC. This gives the protein CASSRHPTSEKYNEQFF.

The chain employs TRBV6-2 or TRBV6-3 and TRBJ2-7; TRBD2 matches 9 bases. CDR1 and CDR2 from the germline V gene are MNHEY and SVGEGT. The CDR3 runs to 16 residues. V lost 6 bases and J lost 4; bases outside the gene matches: 13. The CDR3 region is CASRESGASGAYEQYV. Written as DNA, the CDR3 is TGTGCCAGCAGGGAAAGCGGGGCTAGCGGGGCGTACGAGCAGTACGTC.

V usage is TRBV7-2 and J usage is TRBJ2-1; 8 bases fit TRBD2. The trim removed 4 bases at V and 9 bases at J, leaving 8 bases unmatched. This CDR3 comprises 14 residues. Germline CDR1 is SGHTA and CDR2 is FQGNSA. CDR3 sequence (DNA): TGTGCCAGCAGCTCCTTGAATCGGGAGGGTGAGCAGTTCTTC. Amino acids: CASSSLNREGEQFF.